This T cell receptor beta chain was captured in a study of T cell responses to AZD1222 COVID-19 vaccine. General study results and limits: Spike-specific TCR breadth rose after two AZD1222 doses, and depth rose as well. Repertoires were sampled only after the peak T cell response.

This clone was recorded a few times. As yet, its antigen is unknown. Trimming removed 6 bases at V and 4 bases at J, with 10 bases between. CDR1 is SGHDT, CDR2 YYEEEE, per germline. This CDR3 has 13 amino acids. TCRdb's table, derived via immunoSEQ multiplex PCR, lists solely in-frame clones and lacks some. The table has about 120,000 clones, 80% to 95% seen once. The chain combines TRBV5-6 with TRBJ1-4; D gene unclear. The receptor was isolated from an adult who received the MenACWY meningococcal vaccine as a control. The specimen comprised peripheral blood, sampled 28 days after the second dose of the MenACWY control vaccine. The CDR3, as DNA: TGTGCCAGCACTGGATTCCGTAATGAAAAACTGTTTTTT. It translates to CASTGFRNEKLFF.